The 27 T cell receptor beta chains below come from one sample, sequenced in a study of cytomegalovirus exposure and HLA in healthy donors. PCR primers comprised 60 Vbeta and 13 Jbeta primers. The table came from immunoSEQ multiplex PCR; TCRdb's copy has only in-frame clones and leaves some out. The sample lists 150,000 to 200,000 clones, around 81% occurring once. The sequencing sample was made of PBMCs. The receptors originated from a woman aged 25 to 45 in good health and CMV-seronegative.

CDR3 sequence (DNA): TGTGCCAGCAGAGCGACAGGGGCTGGTCAGCCCCAGCATTTT. Translating it yields CASRATGAGQPQHF. The rearrangement joins TRBV2 to TRBJ1-5; 8 bases line up with TRBD1. Germline assignment: CDR1 SNHLY and CDR2 FYNNEI. The CDR3 length is 14 residues. V lost 6 bases, J lost 6 bases, and 7 bases stayed unmatched.

The chain employs TRBV5-6 and TRBJ2-6; the D is unclear. Germline V lookup: CDR1 SGHDT, CDR2 YYEEEE. CDR3 length: 16 residues. V gave up 3 bases and J gave up 0 bases, with 10 bases separating them. DNA of the CDR3: TGTGCCAGCAGCTCATCTAAGTTCTCTGGGGCCAACGTCCTGACTTTC. Residues: CASSSSKFSGANVLTF.

The CDR3 DNA reads as TGTGCCAGCAGCCCGGTTGGGCAGGTGGCCTACGAGCAGTACTTC. It translates to CASSPVGQVAYEQYF. V and J are TRBV6-6 and TRBJ2-7; D unresolved. This CDR3 region has 15 residues. Germline CDR1 is MNHNY and CDR2 is SVGAGI (reference sequence). Trimming removed 6 bases from V and 2 bases from J, with 17 bases in between.

The chain combines TRBV5-1 with TRBJ2-7; D unresolved. This CDR3 has 15 residues. The germline gives CDR1 SGHRS, CDR2 YFSETQ. Trimming shortened V by 4 bases and J by 2 bases, and 16 bases separated the two germline ends. The CDR3 coding sequence is TGCGCCAGCAGCCCTGATACGGCAGGCCCCTACGAGCAGTACTTC. This gives the protein CASSPDTAGPYEQYF.

This rearrangement joins TRBV28 to TRBJ2-7; TRBD2 matches at 8 bases. The germline V gene encodes CDR1 MDHEN and CDR2 SYDVKM. This CDR3 region has 15 residues. Germline trimming cut 4 bases from V and 6 bases from J; bases unmatched to any gene: 11. The CDR3 bases are TGTGCCAGCAGTTCAGCCCCGGGACTAGTAGCCGAGCAGTACTTC. Protein sequence: CASSSAPGLVAEQYF.

This clone was counted a single time. The genes are TRBV28 and TRBJ2-1; no clear D gene. CDR1 and CDR2 (germline): MDHEN, SYDVKM. The CDR3 sequence is 13 residues long. V dropped 7 bases and J dropped 5 bases, with 12 bases sitting between them. This CDR3 is CASTPVTDNEQFF. In nucleotides, the CDR3 is TGTGCCAGCACTCCCGTGACTGACAATGAGCAGTTCTTC. The whole variable domain, remainder taken from reference TRBV28 and TRBJ2-1, is DVKVTQSSRYLVKRTGEKVFLECVQDMDHENMFWYRQDPGLGLRLIYFSYDVKMKEKGDIPEGYSVSREKKERFSLILESASTNQTSMYLCASTPVTDNEQFFGPGTRLTVL.

V is TRBV28 and J is TRBJ1-2, with a tentative D call TRBD1 (6 bases). Germline V lookup: CDR1 MDHEN, CDR2 SYDVKM. The V and J ends lost 5 bases and 4 bases respectively, with 11 bases between them. The CDR3 covers 13 residues. The CDR3 nucleotides read TGTGCCAGCAGTCCTGGACAGAGCTATGGCTACACCTTC. Encoded protein: CASSPGQSYGYTF.

Here the CDR3 DNA reads TGCGCCAGCAGCCAAGAAGTGGGGGCAGGTTATAGCAATCAGCCCCAGCATTTT. Its translation is CASSQEVGAGYSNQPQHF. The gene calls are TRBV4-1 and TRBJ1-5; a possible D gene is TRBD1 (6 bases). Trimming stripped 0 bases from V and 0 bases from J, with 15 bases between. In germline, CDR1 is MGHRA, CDR2 YSYEKL. The CDR3 is 18 amino acids.

J is TRBJ1-1 and V is TRBV14, with D tentatively TRBD1 (6 bases). Trimming left V 3 bases short and J 0 bases short, with 11 bases between. This CDR3 is built from 15 residues. Per the germline V gene, CDR1 is SGHDN and CDR2 is FVKESK. DNA of the CDR3: TGTGCCAGCAGCCATGACACAGGGATGAACACTGAAGCTTTCTTT. Encoded protein: CASSHDTGMNTEAFF. Using reference TRBV14 and TRBJ1-1 for the parts outside the CDR3, the full variable domain is EAGVTQFPSHSVIEKGQTVTLRCDPISGHDNLYWYRRVMGKEIKFLLHFVKESKQDESGMPNNRFLAERTGGTYSTLKVQPAELEDSGVYFCASSHDTGMNTEAFFGQGTRLTVV.

The chain couples TRBV15 to TRBJ1-4, with unresolved D. The CDR3 has 15 residues. V was trimmed by 1 base and J by 7 bases, leaving 13 bases between them. Germline lookup yields CDR1 LNHNV and CDR2 YYDKDF (reference sequence). DNA for the CDR3: TGTGCCACCAGCAGAGTGGCCACCCTAGTTGAAAAACTGTTTTTT. It specifies CATSRVATLVEKLFF.

The gene calls are TRBV4-3 and TRBJ1-3; D remains unclear. Trimming removed 0 bases from V and 8 bases from J, with 11 bases in between. The germline V gene encodes CDR1 LGHNA and CDR2 YSLEER. The CDR3 runs 14 residues. CDR3 in DNA: TGCGCCAGCAGCCAAGATTTCGGTCGGGACACCATATATTTT. It yields the protein CASSQDFGRDTIYF.

The chain employs TRBV6-5 and TRBJ2-1; D remains ambiguous. Trimming took 0 bases from V and 9 from J, leaving 9 bases between them. From germline, CDR1 is MNHEY and CDR2 SVGAGI. This CDR3 is built from 13 residues. CDR3 nucleotides: TGTGCCAGCAGTTACTCGAAGCACAGTGAGCAGTTCTTC. Its protein is CASSYSKHSEQFF.

The chain combines TRBV9 with TRBJ1-1, with TRBD1 as a possible D gene (6 bases). CDR1 is SGDLS and CDR2 is YYNGEE in the germline V gene. The CDR3 is 15 amino acids. Deletions cut 0 bases from V and 5 bases from J, with 14 bases between. As DNA, the CDR3 is TGTGCCAGCAGCGTAGTGGCAGGGAGGGGGACTGAAGCTTTCTTT. It specifies CASSVVAGRGTEAFF.

The chain combines TRBV5-1 with TRBJ2-7, with 8 bases fitting TRBD1. The V gene end was trimmed by 2 bases and the J gene end by 5 bases; junction bases not matched to a gene: 9. Germline assignment: CDR1 SGHRS and CDR2 YFSETQ. CDR3 length: 15 amino acids. The CDR3 bases are TGCGCCAGCAGCTTAGGAGACAGGGGTTGGAACGAGCAGTACTTC. Translation: CASSLGDRGWNEQYF.

This clone was detected a few times. The genes are TRBV6-1 and TRBJ1-1; the D is unclear. Germline V gene lookup returns CDR1 MNHNS and CDR2 SASEGT. The V gene lost 3 bases and the J gene lost 1 base, with 12 bases spanning the gap. The CDR3 is made up of 15 amino acids. The CDR3 DNA is TGTGCCAGCAGTGATGTAGGGAGGTGGAACACTGAAGCTTTCTTT. Translating it yields CASSDVGRWNTEAFF.

This clone has only a few counts. CDR3 sequence reads: CASSEEYSNYGYTF. The CDR3 DNA sequence: TGTGCCAGCAGTGAAGAGTACAGCAACTATGGCTACACCTTC. The gene calls are TRBV2 and TRBJ1-2; D unclear. This CDR3 contains 14 residues. Per the germline V gene, CDR1 is SNHLY and CDR2 is FYNNEI. V shed 1 base and J shed 2 bases, with 8 bases lying between them.

This clone showed up just once. V gene TRBV14 combines with J gene TRBJ2-3; 7 nucleotides match TRBD1. The CDR3 consists of 16 residues. Looked up from germline, CDR1 is SGHDN and CDR2 is FVKESK. The V segment lost 4 bases and the J segment 2 bases; nucleotides outside the gene matches: 9. The CDR3 protein is CASSRRDSTNTDTQYF. DNA of the CDR3: TGTGCCAGCAGCCGCCGGGACAGCACCAACACAGATACGCAGTATTTT.

The rearrangement uses TRBV7-9 and TRBJ2-5; no firm D call. The CDR3 is made up of 15 amino acids. V lost 0 bases to trimming and J lost 5 bases, with 13 bases between them. The germline CDR1 and CDR2 sequences are SEHNR and FQNEAQ (reference sequence). The CDR3 here is CASSLATSLSETQYF. CDR3 nucleotides: TGTGCCAGCAGCTTAGCGACATCTTTGAGTGAGACCCAGTACTTC.

The rearrangement joins TRBV2 to TRBJ2-5; TRBD2 might be the D (5 bases). Germline V gene lookup returns CDR1 SNHLY and CDR2 FYNNEI. V was trimmed by 0 bases and J by 11 bases, leaving 19 bases between them. The CDR3 has 15 residues. CDR3 sequence reads: CASSEALHLAGEQYF. The CDR3 DNA reads TGTGCCAGCAGTGAAGCGCTTCACCTCGCCGGGGAGCAGTACTTC.

This clone was seen a few times. Mismatch with germline at one junction end may stem from a read error. The chain carries TRBV7-9 and TRBJ2-7; TRBD1 matches 12 bases. The CDR3 spans 16 residues. Germline V CDR1 and CDR2: SEHNR, FQNEAQ (reference sequence). The chain's CDR3 is CSSSTGTGGPLYEQYF. The DNA of the CDR3 is TGTTCCAGCAGCACCGGGACAGGGGGCCCCCTCTACGAGCAGTACTTC.

This clone showed up just once. J is TRBJ2-1 and V is TRBV11-3; 13 nucleotides match TRBD2. Germline CDR1 reads SGHNT; CDR2 reads YENEEA. The CDR3 consists of 17 residues. V lost 5 bases to trimming and J lost 12 bases; unmatched junction nucleotides: 16. DNA for the CDR3: TGTGCCAGCAGCCGCGATCAAGGGACTAGCGGGGCTAAGAGGCAGTTCTTC. It encodes CASSRDQGTSGAKRQFF. Filled out from reference TRBV11-3 and TRBJ2-1, the complete variable domain reads EAGVVQSPRYKIIEKKQPVAFWCNPISGHNTLYWYLQNLGQGPELLIRYENEEAVDDSQLPKDRFSAERLKGVDSTLKIQPAELGDSAVYLCASSRDQGTSGAKRQFFGPGTRLTVL.

The chain couples TRBV2 to TRBJ1-2; D possibly corresponds to TRBD1 (5 bases). CDR1 and CDR2 from the germline V gene are SNHLY and FYNNEI. The CDR3 spans 15 residues. V shed 3 bases and J shed 4 bases, with 15 bases lying between them. CDR3 loop: CASSEGGTAAYGYTF. CDR3 sequence (DNA): TGTGCCAGCAGTGAGGGCGGGACGGCGGCCTATGGCTACACCTTC.

The chain is built from TRBV7-2 and TRBJ1-2; 12 nucleotides line up with TRBD1. This CDR3 is built from 16 residues. CDR1 and CDR2 (germline): SGHTA, FQGNSA. Trimming took 3 bases from V and 7 from J; bases not matched to a gene: 9. CDR3 sequence reads: CASSFRGTGGALGYTF. The CDR3 bases are TGTGCCAGCAGCTTTAGAGGGACAGGGGGCGCACTTGGCTACACCTTC.

V and J are TRBV28 and TRBJ2-7, with D perhaps matching TRBD1 (5 bases). Germline CDR1 and CDR2: MDHEN and SYDVKM. V was clipped by 5 bases and J by 5 bases, with 13 bases between them. CDR3 length equals 13 residues. The CDR3, as DNA: TGTGCCAGCAGTCTTCCAGGACACAACGAGCAGTACTTC. Protein: CASSLPGHNEQYF.

The table lists this clone with a few counts. The chain combines TRBV2 with TRBJ1-5, with D tentatively TRBD1 (6 bases). Per germline, CDR1 SNHLY and CDR2 FYNNEI. The CDR3 runs to 14 residues. Between the trimmed V and J ends, which lost 7 bases and 3 bases, there was a span of 13 bases. The DNA for the CDR3 is TGTGCCAGCACCACTCACAGGGTCAATCAGCCCCAGCATTTT. It is translated as CASTTHRVNQPQHF.

The chain uses TRBV5-8 and TRBJ1-2, with D possibly TRBD1 on 6 matching bases. Trimming stripped 7 bases from V and 6 bases from J, with 28 bases between. This CDR3 spans 17 amino acids. Germline V CDR1 and CDR2: SGHTS, YDEGEE. CDR3: CASYQERGAGAMNGYTF. The DNA of the CDR3 is TGTGCCAGCTACCAAGAGCGTGGGGCGGGGGCAATGAATGGCTACACCTTC.

This clone has just a few counts. The chain has TRBV6-1 and TRBJ1-5, with D perhaps matching TRBD1 (5 bases). Germline values: CDR1 MNHNS, CDR2 SASEGT. This CDR3 spans 14 amino acids. V shed 2 bases and J shed 5 bases, with 10 bases lying between them. In DNA, the CDR3 is TGTGCCAGCAGTGAATTTTTCAGGGATCAGCCCCAGCATTTT. Amino acids: CASSEFFRDQPQHF.